This TCR beta chain came from a study of T-cell reconstitution after alpha-beta-depleted transplantation in children. Unique molecular identifiers were built into the TCRbeta library. TCRdb re-called the PCR reads through MiXCR, storing one row per CDR3 protein. The repertoire includes approximately 230,000 distinct CDR3 sequences, roughly a quarter of them detected once, and around 4.8% sits in the top ten. Study-level points and caveats: Expanded graft clones numbering several hundred reportedly gave rise to alpha-beta T cells about two months after transplant.

Comment on this clonotype: Its antigen remains unknown.

Sequenced material: PBMCs, mostly from graft donor cells, taken 360 days after TCRalphabeta/CD19-depleted stem cell transplant. The sequence came from a female patient between 2 and 15 years old who had a stem cell transplant for congenital amegakaryocytic thrombocytopenia, so the T cells may come from the graft donor.

This CDR3 reads CASTEMGSYNEQFF. The CDR3 DNA reads TGTGCCAGCACCGAAATGGGCTCCTACAATGAGCAGTTCTTC. V usage is TRBV2 and J usage is TRBJ2-1; D not certain. The CDR3 covers 14 residues. CDR1 and CDR2 (germline): SNHLY, FYNNEI. Trimming cost V 7 bases and J 0 bases, with 10 bases left between them.